One and the same sample provided the 8 T cell receptor beta chains below, sequenced in a study of tumor-infiltrating lymphocytes in primary liver carcinoma (dated by TCRdb to 2016 to 2017). Without any cell sorting, total RNA and DNA were co-extracted from roughly 21-30 mg of bulk tissue using the AllPrep DNA/RNA mini kit. The instrument was an Illumina HiSeq 2500. A constant-region primer and ProtoScript II reverse transcriptase were used to reverse-transcribe TCRbeta-specific cDNA from roughly 0.55 ug total RNA. The TCRbeta libraries were prepared through three rounds of nested multiplex PCR following a slightly modified ARM-PCR procedure. The first two PCR rounds used multiplex TRBV1-TRBV30 forward primers with a Cbeta reverse primer, each for about 10 cycles. TCRdb reworked the public reads: Q25 trimming with fastp, MiXCR clone assembly, productive beta chains retained. A single entry per CDR3 protein holds the most common genes and DNA from its merged rows. The sample records approximately 74,000 distinct CDR3 sequences, about two thirds of which are singletons. Roughly 15% of the sample goes to the ten largest clones.

Sequenced: liver tumor tissue from sampling region 4. The cell subset or site label on this specimen signifies: tumor region T4, right-lateral pole. The receptors shown here come from a woman aged 60-70 years with primary liver carcinoma and hepatitis B virus infection.

This clonotype was seen repeatedly, ten times or more. The chain has TRBV6-5 and TRBJ1-2; 7 bases agree with TRBD1. The V gene end was trimmed by 6 bases and the J gene end by 10 bases; junction bases not matched to a gene: 11. CDR1 MNHEY and CDR2 SVGAGI come from the germline V gene. The CDR3 loop spans 13 amino acids. The DNA of the CDR3 is TGTGCCAGCAGACCTCCGGGACAGCCAAACTACACCTTC. Protein: CASRPPGQPNYTF.

A note on this clonotype: Mismatch with germline at one junction end may stem from a read error. The gene calls are TRBV11-3 and TRBJ2-1; D ambiguous. This CDR3 is 17 amino acids long. Germline V gene lookup returns CDR1 SGHNT and CDR2 YENEEA. The CDR3 loop reads CASSLDLDLGVYNEQFF. The CDR3 DNA sequence: TGTGCAAGCAGCTTAGATCTCGACCTAGGTGTTTACAATGAGCAGTTCTTC. Combining the CDR3 with reference TRBV11-3 and TRBJ2-1 gives the whole variable domain EAGVVQSPRYKIIEKKQPVAFWCNPISGHNTLYWYLQNLGQGPELLIRYENEEAVDDSQLPKDRFSAERLKGVDSTLKIQPAELGDSAVYLCASSLDLDLGVYNEQFFGPGTRLTVL.

This clonotype was detected only once. The CDR3 reads CAGSTSYNEQFF. CDR3 coding DNA: TGTGCCGGTAGTACATCGTACAATGAGCAGTTCTTC. The chain couples TRBV12-3 or TRBV12-4 to TRBJ2-1; D not certain. The V end lost 11 bases, the J end lost 4 bases, and 12 bases lay between the germline ends. The CDR3 spans 12 residues.

Notes on this clonotype: The conserved phenylalanine or tryptophan normally closing the CDR3 is absent here, so this likely arose from a read error. V gene TRBV11-2 combines with J gene TRBJ2-7; 8 bases are shared with TRBD2. The CDR3 loop spans 16 amino acids. Germline CDR1 and CDR2: SGHAT and FQNNGV. Here the CDR3 reads CAGSYGGRTSGSEQYH. CDR3 DNA: TGTGCCGGCAGCTACGGCGGGAGGACCTCGGGAAGCGAGCAGTACCAC.

Concerning this clonotype: A much larger clone is a single base away; this may be a read error. The chain joins TRBV5-4 to TRBJ2-1; D is perhaps TRBD2 (6 bases). Germline CDR1 and CDR2: SGHNT and YYREEE (reference sequence). The CDR3 is 14 residues long. DNA for the CDR3: TGTGCCGGCAGCTTGGTACTAGCCCACAATGAGCAGTTCTTC. As protein: CAGSLVLAHNEQFF.

With respect to this clonotype: The junction differs from germline at one of its ends, possibly a read error. The chain carries TRBV29-1 and TRBJ2-7; 12 nucleotides match TRBD1. The CDR3 loop spans 13 amino acids. Germline CDR1 is SQVTM and CDR2 is ANQGSEA. The CDR3 nucleotides read TGCAGCGCACGGGACAGGGGGCGCTTCGAGCAATACTTC. It encodes CSARDRGRFEQYF.

The chain uses TRBV5-5 and TRBJ2-5, with 7 bases lining up with TRBD1. V gave up 2 bases and J gave up 8 bases; unmatched junction bases: 12. CDR3 length: 15 amino acids. Germline V gene sequence: CDR1 SGHKS, CDR2 YYEKEE (reference sequence). For the CDR3, the DNA is TGTGCCAGCAGCTTCAGTGACAGGGCCCCCGGAACCCAGTACTTC. It encodes CASSFSDRAPGTQYF.

A word on this clonotype: Its ends do not fully match the called genes, so a read error is possible. The gene calls are TRBV12-3 or TRBV12-4 and TRBJ2-7; TRBD2 aligns across 7 bases. The CDR3 runs to 16 residues. Here the CDR3 DNA reads TGTGTCAGCTGTTTGTTCGGCGGGAGTCGTGCGTACGAGCAGTACTTC. The encoded protein is CVSCLFGGSRAYEQYF.